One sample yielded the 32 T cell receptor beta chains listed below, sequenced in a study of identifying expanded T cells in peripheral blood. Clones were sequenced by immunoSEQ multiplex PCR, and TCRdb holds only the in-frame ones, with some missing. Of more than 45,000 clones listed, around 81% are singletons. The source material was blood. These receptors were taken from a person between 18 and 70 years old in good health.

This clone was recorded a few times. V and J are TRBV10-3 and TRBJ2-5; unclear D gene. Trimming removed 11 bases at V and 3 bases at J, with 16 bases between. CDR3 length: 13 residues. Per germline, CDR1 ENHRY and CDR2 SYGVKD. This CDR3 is CAFPTECEETQYF. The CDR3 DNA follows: TGTGCCTTCCCGACGGAATGCGAAGAGACCCAGTACTTC.

As DNA, the CDR3 is TGTGCCAGCAGCTTTCTCGCGGGAGGAGAGACCCAGTACTTC. Protein: CASSFLAGGETQYF. The genes are TRBV7-2 and TRBJ2-5, with 8 positions matching TRBD2. The ends lost 3 bases at V and 4 bases at J; junction bases unmatched: 4. The CDR3 is 14 amino acids. CDR1 and CDR2 from the germline V gene are SGHTA and FQGNSA.

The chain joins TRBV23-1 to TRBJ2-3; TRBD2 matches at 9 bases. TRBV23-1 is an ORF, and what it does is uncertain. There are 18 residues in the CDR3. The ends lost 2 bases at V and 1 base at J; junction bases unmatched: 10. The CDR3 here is CASSQNLASGIGTDTQYF. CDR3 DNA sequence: TGCGCCAGCAGTCAAAACCTAGCTAGCGGGATTGGCACAGATACGCAGTATTTT.

Here the CDR3 reads CASSPMGQAIYYEQYF. CDR3 in DNA: TGTGCCAGCAGTCCCATGGGACAGGCCATTTACTACGAGCAGTACTTC. This sequence joins TRBV27 and TRBJ2-7; 8 nucleotides line up with TRBD1. Germline CDR1 is MNHEY and CDR2 is SMNVEV (reference sequence). J lost 3 bases, V lost 5 bases, and 12 bases had no gene match. The CDR3 extends over 16 amino acids.

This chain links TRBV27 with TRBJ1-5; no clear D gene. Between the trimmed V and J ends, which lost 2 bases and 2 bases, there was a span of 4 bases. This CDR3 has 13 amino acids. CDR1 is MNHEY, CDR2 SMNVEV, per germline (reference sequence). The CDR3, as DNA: TGTGCCAGCAGTTTAACTGGCAATCAGCCCCAGCATTTT. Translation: CASSLTGNQPQHF.

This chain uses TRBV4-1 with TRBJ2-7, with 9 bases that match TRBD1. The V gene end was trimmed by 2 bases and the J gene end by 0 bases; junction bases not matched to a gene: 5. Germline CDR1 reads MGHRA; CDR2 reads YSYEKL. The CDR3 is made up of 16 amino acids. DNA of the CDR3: TGCGCCAGCAGCCAATTACAGGGGGCTAGCTCCTACGAGCAGTACTTC. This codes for CASSQLQGASSYEQYF.

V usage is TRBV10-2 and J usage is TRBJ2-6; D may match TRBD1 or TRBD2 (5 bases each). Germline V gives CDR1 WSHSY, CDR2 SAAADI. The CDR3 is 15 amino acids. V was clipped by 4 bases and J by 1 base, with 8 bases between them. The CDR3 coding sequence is TGCGCCAGCAGTGGAGGGGTTTCTGGGGCCAACGTCCTGACTTTC. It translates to CASSGGVSGANVLTF.

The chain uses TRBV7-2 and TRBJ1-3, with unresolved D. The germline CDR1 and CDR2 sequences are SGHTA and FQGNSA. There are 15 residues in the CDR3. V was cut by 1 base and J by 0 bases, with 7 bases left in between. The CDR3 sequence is CASSLVESSGNTIYF. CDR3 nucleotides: TGTGCCAGCAGCTTAGTCGAGAGCTCTGGAAACACCATATATTTT.

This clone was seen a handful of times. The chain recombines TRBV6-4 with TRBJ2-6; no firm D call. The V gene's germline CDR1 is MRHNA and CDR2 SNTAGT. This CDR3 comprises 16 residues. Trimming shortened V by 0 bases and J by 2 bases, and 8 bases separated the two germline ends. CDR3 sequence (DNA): TGTGCCAGCAGTGACTCAGGCGGCGCTGGGGCCAACGTCCTGACTTTC. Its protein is CASSDSGGAGANVLTF.

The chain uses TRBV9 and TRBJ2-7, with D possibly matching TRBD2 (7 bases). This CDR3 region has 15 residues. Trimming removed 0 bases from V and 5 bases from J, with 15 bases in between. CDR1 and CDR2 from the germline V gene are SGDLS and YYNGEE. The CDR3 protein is CASSVVGGDLDEQYF. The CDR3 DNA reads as TGTGCCAGCAGCGTAGTAGGGGGGGATTTGGACGAGCAGTACTTC.

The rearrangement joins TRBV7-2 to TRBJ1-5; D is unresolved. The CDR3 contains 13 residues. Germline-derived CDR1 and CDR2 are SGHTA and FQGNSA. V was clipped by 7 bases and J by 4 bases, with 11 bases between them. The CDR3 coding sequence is TGTGCCAGCACCGACGGGAGTAATCAGCCCCAGCATTTT. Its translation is CASTDGSNQPQHF.

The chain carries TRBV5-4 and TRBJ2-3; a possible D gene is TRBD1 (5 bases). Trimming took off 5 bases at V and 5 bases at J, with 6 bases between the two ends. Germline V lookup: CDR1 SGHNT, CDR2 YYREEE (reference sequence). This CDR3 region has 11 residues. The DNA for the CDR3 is TGTGCCAGCAGAAGGGGAGATACGCAGTATTTT. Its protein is CASRRGDTQYF. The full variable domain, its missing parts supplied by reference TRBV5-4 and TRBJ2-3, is ETGVTQSPTHLIKTRGQQVTLRCSSQSGHNTVSWYQQALGQGPQFIFQYYREEENGRGNFPPRFSGLQFPNYSSELNVNALELDDSALYLCASRRGDTQYFGPGTRLTVL.

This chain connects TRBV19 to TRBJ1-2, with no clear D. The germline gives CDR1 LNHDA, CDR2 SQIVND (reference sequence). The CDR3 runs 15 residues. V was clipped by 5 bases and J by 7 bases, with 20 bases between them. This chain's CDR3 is CASSSKTPPFRGYTF. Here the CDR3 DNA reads TGTGCCAGTAGTTCGAAGACACCGCCTTTTCGTGGCTACACCTTC.

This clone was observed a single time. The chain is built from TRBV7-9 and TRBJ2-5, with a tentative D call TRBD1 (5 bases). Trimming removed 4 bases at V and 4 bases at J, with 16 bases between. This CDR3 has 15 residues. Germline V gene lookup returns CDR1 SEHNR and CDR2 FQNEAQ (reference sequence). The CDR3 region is CASSSGFQGRETQYF. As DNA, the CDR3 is TGTGCCAGCAGCTCAGGATTCCAGGGTAGAGAGACCCAGTACTTC.

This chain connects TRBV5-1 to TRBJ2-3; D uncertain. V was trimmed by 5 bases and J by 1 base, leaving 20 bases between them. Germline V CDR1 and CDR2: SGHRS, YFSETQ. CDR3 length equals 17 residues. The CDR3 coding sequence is TGCGCCAGCAGTTACCTCCCTCGTAGTGGGGGCACAGATACGCAGTATTTT. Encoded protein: CASSYLPRSGGTDTQYF.

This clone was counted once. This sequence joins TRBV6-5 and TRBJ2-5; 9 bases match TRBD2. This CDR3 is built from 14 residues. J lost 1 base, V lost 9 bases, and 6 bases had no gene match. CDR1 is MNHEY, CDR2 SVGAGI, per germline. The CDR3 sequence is CASGGGGVQETQYF. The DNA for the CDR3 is TGTGCCAGTGGAGGCGGGGGGGTCCAAGAGACCCAGTACTTC.

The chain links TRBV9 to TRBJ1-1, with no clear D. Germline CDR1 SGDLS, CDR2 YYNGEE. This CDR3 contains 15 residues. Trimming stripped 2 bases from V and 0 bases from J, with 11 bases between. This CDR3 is CASSVDARLNTEAFF. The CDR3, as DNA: TGTGCCAGCAGCGTCGATGCACGGCTGAACACTGAAGCTTTCTTT. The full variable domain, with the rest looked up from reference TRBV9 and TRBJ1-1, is DSGVTQTPKHLITATGQRVTLRCSPRSGDLSVYWYQQSLDQGLQFLIQYYNGEERAKGNILERFSAQQFPDLHSELNLSSLELGDSALYFCASSVDARLNTEAFFGQGTRLTVV.

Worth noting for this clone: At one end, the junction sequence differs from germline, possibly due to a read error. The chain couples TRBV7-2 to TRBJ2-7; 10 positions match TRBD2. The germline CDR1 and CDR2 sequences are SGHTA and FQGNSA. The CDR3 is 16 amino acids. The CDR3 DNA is TGTGCCAGCAGCATAGCTAGCGGGGGTTTCTCCTACGAGCAGTACTTC. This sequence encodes CASSIASGGFSYEQYF.

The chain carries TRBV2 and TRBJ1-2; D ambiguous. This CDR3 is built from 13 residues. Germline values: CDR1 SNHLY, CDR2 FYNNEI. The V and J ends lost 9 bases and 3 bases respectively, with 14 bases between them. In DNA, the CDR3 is TGTGCCAGTTTCCGGGGAAATGACTATGGCTACACCTTC. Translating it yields CASFRGNDYGYTF.

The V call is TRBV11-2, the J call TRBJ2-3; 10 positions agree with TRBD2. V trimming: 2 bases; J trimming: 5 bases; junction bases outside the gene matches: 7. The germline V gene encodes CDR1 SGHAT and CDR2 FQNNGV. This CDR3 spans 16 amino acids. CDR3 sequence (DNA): TGTGCCAGCAGCTTAAGAGCGGGAGGGTTTATAGATACGCAGTATTTT. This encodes CASSLRAGGFIDTQYF.

The CDR3: CASSTEPGQGSEGYTF. Written as DNA, the CDR3 is TGTGCCAGCAGCACTGAACCGGGACAGGGGAGTGAGGGCTACACCTTC. The chain combines TRBV28 with TRBJ1-2; 10 bases line up with TRBD1. Germline V gene data show CDR1 as MDHEN and CDR2 as SYDVKM. The ends lost 6 bases at V and 8 bases at J; junction bases unmatched: 15. This CDR3 spans 16 amino acids.

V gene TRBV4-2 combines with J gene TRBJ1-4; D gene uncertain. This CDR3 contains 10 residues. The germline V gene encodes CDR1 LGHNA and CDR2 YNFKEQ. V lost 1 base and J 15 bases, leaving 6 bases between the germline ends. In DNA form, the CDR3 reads TGTGCCAGCAGCCAAGGCCGTGTGTTTTTT. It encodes CASSQGRVFF.

CDR3 sequence reads: CASSLVQNEQFF. The CDR3 DNA follows: TGTGCCAGCAGCTTAGTTCAGAATGAGCAGTTCTTC. This chain links TRBV7-6 with TRBJ2-1; D not certain. The CDR3 length is 12 residues. Trimming left V 1 base short and J 7 bases short, with 5 bases between. Germline loops: CDR1 SGHVS, CDR2 FNYEAQ.

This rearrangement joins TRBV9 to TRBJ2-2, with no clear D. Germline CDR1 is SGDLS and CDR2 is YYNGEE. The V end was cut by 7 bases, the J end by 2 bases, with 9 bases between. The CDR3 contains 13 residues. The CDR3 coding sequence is TGTGCCAGCGGGCCCTACAACACCGGGGAGCTGTTTTTT. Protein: CASGPYNTGELFF.

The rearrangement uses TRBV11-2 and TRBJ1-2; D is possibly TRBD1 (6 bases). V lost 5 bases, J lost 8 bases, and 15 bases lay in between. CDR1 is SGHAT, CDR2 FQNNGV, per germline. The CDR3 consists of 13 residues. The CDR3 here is CASSANTGSGYTF. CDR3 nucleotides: TGTGCCAGCAGCGCTAACACAGGGAGCGGCTACACCTTC.

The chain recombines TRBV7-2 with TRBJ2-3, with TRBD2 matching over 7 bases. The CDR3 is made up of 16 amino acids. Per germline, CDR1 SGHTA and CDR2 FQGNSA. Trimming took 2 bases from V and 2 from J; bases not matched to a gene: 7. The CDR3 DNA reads TGTGCCAGCAGCTTACAAGGGACTACGGCCACAGATACGCAGTATTTT. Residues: CASSLQGTTATDTQYF.

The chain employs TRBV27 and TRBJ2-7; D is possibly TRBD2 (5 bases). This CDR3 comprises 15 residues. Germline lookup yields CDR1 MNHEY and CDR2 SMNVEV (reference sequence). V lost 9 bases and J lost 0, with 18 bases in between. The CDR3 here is CARAPLVLPSYEQYF. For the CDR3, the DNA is TGTGCCAGGGCCCCACTAGTTTTACCCTCCTACGAGCAGTACTTC.

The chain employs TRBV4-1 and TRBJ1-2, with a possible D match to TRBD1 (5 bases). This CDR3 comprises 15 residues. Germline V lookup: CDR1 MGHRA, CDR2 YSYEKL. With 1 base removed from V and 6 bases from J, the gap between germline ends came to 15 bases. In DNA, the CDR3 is TGCGCCAGCAGCCAAGCCCCAGGGACCGTGGATGGCTACACCTTC. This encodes CASSQAPGTVDGYTF.

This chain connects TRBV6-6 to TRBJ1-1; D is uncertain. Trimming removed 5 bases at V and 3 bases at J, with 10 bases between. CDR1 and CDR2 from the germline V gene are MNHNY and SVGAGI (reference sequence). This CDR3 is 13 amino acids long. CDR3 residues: CASSKTGDTEAFF. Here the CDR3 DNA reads TGTGCCAGCAGTAAGACGGGTGACACTGAAGCTTTCTTT.

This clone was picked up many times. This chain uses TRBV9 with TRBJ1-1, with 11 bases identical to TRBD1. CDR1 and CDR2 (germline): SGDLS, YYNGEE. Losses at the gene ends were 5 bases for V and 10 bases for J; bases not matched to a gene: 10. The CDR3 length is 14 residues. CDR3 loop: CASSTGQGAFVAFF. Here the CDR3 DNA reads TGTGCCAGCAGTACCGGACAGGGGGCATTTGTAGCTTTCTTT.

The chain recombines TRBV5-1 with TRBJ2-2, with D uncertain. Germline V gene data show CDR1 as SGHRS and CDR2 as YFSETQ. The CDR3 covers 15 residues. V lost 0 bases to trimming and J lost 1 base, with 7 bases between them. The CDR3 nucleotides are TGCGCCAGCAGCTTGGAAGTACGGAACACCGGGGAGCTGTTTTTT. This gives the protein CASSLEVRNTGELFF. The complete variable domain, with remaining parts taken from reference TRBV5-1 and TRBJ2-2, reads KAGVTQTPRYLIKTRGQQVTLSCSPISGHRSVSWYQQTPGQGLQFLFEYFSETQRNKGNFPGRFSGRQFSNSRSEMNVSTLELGDSALYLCASSLEVRNTGELFFGEGSRLTVL.

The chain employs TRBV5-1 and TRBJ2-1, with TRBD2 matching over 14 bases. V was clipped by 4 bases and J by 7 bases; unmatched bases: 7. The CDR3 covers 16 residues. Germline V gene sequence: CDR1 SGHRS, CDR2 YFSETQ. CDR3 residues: CASSQRLAGGANEQFF. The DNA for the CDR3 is TGCGCCAGCAGCCAAAGACTAGCGGGAGGGGCGAATGAGCAGTTCTTC.